Below, 25 T cell receptor beta chains from the same sample are listed, as sequenced in a study of shared T cell receptors in the human thymus. Assay: immunoSEQ multiplex PCR; the TCRdb copy retains only in-frame clones and omits some. The data show about 380,000 clones, with over 90% seen just once and 0.02% held by the top ten. Sequenced sample: thymocytes. Receptors originate from a human donor.

The CDR3 coding sequence is TGTGCCAGCCGGTCGGCTAGCGGGAAAAGTGAGCAGTTCTTC. It codes for CASRSASGKSEQFF. V and J are TRBV11-2 and TRBJ2-1, with 9 bases that match TRBD2. The CDR3 totals 14 residues. CDR1 and CDR2 (germline): SGHAT, FQNNGV. Losses at the gene ends were 8 bases for V and 9 bases for J; bases not matched to a gene: 11. The full variable domain, in which reference TRBV11-2 and TRBJ2-1 provide the parts outside the CDR3, is EAGVAQSPRYKIIEKRQSVAFWCNPISGHATLYWYQQILGQGPKLLIQFQNNGVVDDSQLPKDRFSAERLKGVDSTLKIQPAKLEDSAVYLCASRSASGKSEQFFGPGTRLTVL.

The chain recombines TRBV7-8 with TRBJ2-7; no clear D gene. Trimming left V 3 bases short and J 0 bases short, with 30 bases between. CDR3 length: 21 residues. CDR1 is SGHVS, CDR2 FQNEAQ, per germline. The CDR3 nucleotides read TGTGCCAGCAGCTTCTTTGTATTAGGGCAGGATTTACCCCGTACCTCCTACGAGCAGTACTTC. It codes for CASSFFVLGQDLPRTSYEQYF.

The chain joins TRBV25-1 to TRBJ1-4; D possibly corresponds to TRBD1 (5 bases). Germline V gene data show CDR1 as MGHDK and CDR2 as SYGVNS. The CDR3 is 13 amino acids. Trimming shortened V by 4 bases and J by 8 bases, and 11 bases separated the two germline ends. The CDR3 sequence is CASSGQGGEKLFF. CDR3 bases: TGTGCCAGCAGTGGGCAGGGAGGGGAAAAACTGTTTTTT.

This clone is a singleton in its sample. The V call is TRBV2, the J call TRBJ1-1; TRBD1 is a possible D gene (5 bases). This CDR3 region has 14 residues. V lost 7 bases and J 4 bases, leaving 16 bases between the germline ends. Per germline, CDR1 SNHLY and CDR2 FYNNEI. Written as DNA, the CDR3 is TGTGCCAGCACCGGAGGGGTGAGGGGCACTGAAGCTTTCTTT. This gives the protein CASTGGVRGTEAFF.

This clone has just one count. The chain couples TRBV19 to TRBJ2-7; TRBD1 agrees at 8 bases. The length of the CDR3 is 15 residues. The ends lost 7 bases at V and 3 bases at J; junction bases unmatched: 11. Germline CDR1 and CDR2: LNHDA and SQIVND (reference sequence). The CDR3 DNA is TGTGCCAGTAAAGACGGACAGGGAGGCTACTACGAGCAGTACTTC. Protein sequence: CASKDGQGGYYEQYF.

The J gene is TRBJ2-7, the V gene TRBV5-1; D not certain. This CDR3 comprises 13 residues. Trimming stripped 5 bases from V and 3 bases from J, with 12 bases between. Germline V gene lookup returns CDR1 SGHRS and CDR2 YFSETQ. The CDR3 DNA is TGCGCCAGCAGATCTCCCCGGAACTACGAGCAGTACTTC. It encodes CASRSPRNYEQYF. Using reference TRBV5-1 and TRBJ2-7 for the parts outside the CDR3, the full variable domain is KAGVTQTPRYLIKTRGQQVTLSCSPISGHRSVSWYQQTPGQGLQFLFEYFSETQRNKGNFPGRFSGRQFSNSRSEMNVSTLELGDSALYLCASRSPRNYEQYFGPGTRLTVT.

In DNA, the CDR3 is TGTGCCAGCTATGATTGGGCTAGCGGGAGGATAGTCCCAGATACGCAGTATTTT. It is translated as CASYDWASGRIVPDTQYF. The V and J genes are TRBV7-9 and TRBJ2-3, with 11 bases fitting TRBD2. Germline V gives CDR1 SEHNR, CDR2 FQNEAQ (reference sequence). Trimming removed 8 bases from V and 4 bases from J; junction bases left unmatched: 17. This CDR3 spans 18 amino acids.

Comments on this clone: A read error may produce the germline difference seen at one junction end. V and J are TRBV7-9 and TRBJ1-1; maybe TRBD1 (5 bases). Per the germline V gene, CDR1 is SEHNR and CDR2 is FQNEAQ (reference sequence). This CDR3 is built from 14 residues. The CDR3 DNA sequence: TGTGCCAGCAGCCTTCCCCCAGGGAACGCTGAAGCTTTCTTT. This codes for CASSLPPGNAEAFF. The full variable domain, with the rest looked up from reference TRBV7-9 and TRBJ1-1, is DTGVSQNPRHKITKRGQNVTFRCDPISEHNRLYWYRQTLGQGPEFLTYFQNEAQLEKSRLLSDRFSAERPKGSFSTLEIQRTEQGDSAMYLCASSLPPGNAEAFFGQGTRLTVV.

The V and J genes are TRBV5-4 and TRBJ2-2; D is tentatively TRBD1 or TRBD2 (5 bases each). The germline V and J ends were trimmed by 3 bases and 1 base, with 16 bases remaining between them. CDR3 length: 17 amino acids. Germline-derived CDR1 and CDR2 are SGHNT and YYREEE (reference sequence). CDR3 sequence reads: CASSYRLSGGNTGELFF. The CDR3 nucleotides read TGTGCCAGCAGCTACCGTTTGTCTGGGGGGAACACCGGGGAGCTGTTTTTT.

In this sample, this clone turned up once. CDR3 region: CASSLIQGGTDTQYF. CDR3 nucleotide sequence: TGTGCCAGCAGTTTGATCCAGGGGGGGACAGATACGCAGTATTTT. The chain has TRBV28 and TRBJ2-3, with D perhaps being TRBD1 or TRBD2 (7 bases each). With 3 bases removed from V and 3 bases from J, the gap between germline ends came to 13 bases. The CDR3 extends over 15 amino acids. Germline values: CDR1 MDHEN, CDR2 SYDVKM.

This rearrangement joins TRBV27 to TRBJ2-1; TRBD2 agrees at 13 bases. CDR1 is MNHEY, CDR2 SMNVEV, per germline (reference sequence). The CDR3 covers 18 residues. Trimming at V came to 4 bases and at J to 0 bases, leaving 6 bases not matched to a gene. The CDR3 loop is CASSCQGTSGTSYNEQFF. The CDR3 region has the DNA TGTGCCAGCAGTTGCCAAGGGACTAGCGGGACCTCCTACAATGAGCAGTTCTTC.

This chain connects TRBV4-3 to TRBJ2-1; D is undetermined. The V end was cut by 0 bases, the J end by 0 bases, with 9 bases between. Germline CDR1 LGHNA, CDR2 YSLEER. This CDR3 is 16 amino acids long. CDR3 bases: TGCGCCAGCAGCCAAGATCACAGTAACTCCTACAATGAGCAGTTCTTC. Its translation is CASSQDHSNSYNEQFF.

This chain uses TRBV2 with TRBJ2-6, with no clear D. Germline CDR1 and CDR2: SNHLY and FYNNEI. V dropped 2 bases and J dropped 0 bases, with 5 bases sitting between them. This CDR3 is built from 15 residues. CDR3 residues: CASSESISGANVLTF. The CDR3 DNA sequence: TGTGCCAGCAGTGAATCAATCTCTGGGGCCAACGTCCTGACTTTC.

The genes are TRBV28 and TRBJ1-2; 9 bases match TRBD1. Germline CDR1 is MDHEN and CDR2 is SYDVKM. Trimming at V came to 5 bases and at J to 3 bases, leaving 22 bases not matched to a gene. The CDR3 spans 20 residues. This chain's CDR3 is CASSQETLPGQGKEYYGYTF. DNA of the CDR3: TGTGCCAGCAGTCAAGAAACTTTGCCGGGACAGGGCAAAGAGTACTATGGCTACACCTTC.

The chain carries TRBV6-5 and TRBJ2-5; 11 bases map to TRBD1. V dropped 5 bases and J dropped 4; count of bases not matched to a gene: 9. CDR1 MNHEY and CDR2 SVGAGI come from the germline V gene. The CDR3 has 16 amino acids. The CDR3, as DNA: TGTGCCAGCAGTCACTACGATGGACAGGGGGCAGAGACCCAGTACTTC. It translates to CASSHYDGQGAETQYF.

V gene TRBV27 combines with J gene TRBJ2-5; no definite D call. Trimming shortened V by 6 bases and J by 0 bases, and 17 bases separated the two germline ends. The germline CDR1 and CDR2 sequences are MNHEY and SMNVEV (reference sequence). This CDR3 has 16 amino acids. The CDR3 DNA sequence: TGTGCCAGCAGCCCTTCTTACACAGCGTACCAAGAGACCCAGTACTTC. Protein: CASSPSYTAYQETQYF.

This chain joins TRBV25-1 and TRBJ2-1, with D unresolved. The germline V gene encodes CDR1 MGHDK and CDR2 SYGVNS. This CDR3 spans 11 amino acids. V gave up 3 bases and J gave up 6 bases, with 3 bases separating them. The CDR3 loop is CASSDTNEQFF. DNA of the CDR3: TGTGCCAGCAGTGATACCAATGAGCAGTTCTTC.

The chain joins TRBV28 to TRBJ1-1, with TRBD1 identical over 10 bases. V lost 6 bases, J lost 5 bases, and 15 bases stayed unmatched. Germline-derived CDR1 and CDR2 are MDHEN and SYDVKM. The CDR3 has 17 amino acids. CDR3 sequence: CASSQRQGAENSTEAFF. In DNA form, the CDR3 reads TGTGCCAGCAGCCAACGACAGGGGGCCGAGAATAGTACTGAAGCTTTCTTT. Full variable domain (outside the CDR3, taken from reference TRBV28 and TRBJ1-1): DVKVTQSSRYLVKRTGEKVFLECVQDMDHENMFWYRQDPGLGLRLIYFSYDVKMKEKGDIPEGYSVSREKKERFSLILESASTNQTSMYLCASSQRQGAENSTEAFFGQGTRLTVV.

V gene TRBV28 combines with J gene TRBJ1-2, with 7 bases lining up with TRBD1. Trimming removed 9 bases from V and 6 bases from J; junction bases left unmatched: 7. CDR3 size: 12 residues. CDR1 and CDR2 from the germline V gene are MDHEN and SYDVKM. Written as DNA, the CDR3 is TGTGCCAGTAGGGGGCGCGGGGATGGCTACACCTTC. Translated, it gives CASRGRGDGYTF.

The rearrangement joins TRBV29-1 to TRBJ2-7; 9 bases match TRBD1. The V segment lost 5 bases and the J segment 6 bases; nucleotides outside the gene matches: 11. The germline V gene encodes CDR1 SQVTM and CDR2 ANQGSEA. The CDR3 covers 14 residues. Here the CDR3 DNA reads TGCAGCGTTACCCGCCCCCGGACAGGGGTCGAGCAGTACTTC. Translation: CSVTRPRTGVEQYF.

This sequence joins TRBV27 and TRBJ2-7; 10 nucleotides agree with TRBD1. Germline CDR1 reads MNHEY; CDR2 reads SMNVEV (reference sequence). The CDR3 length is 13 residues. V lost 2 bases, J lost 7 bases, and 2 bases stayed unmatched. This CDR3 reads CASSLRGQGEQYF. The CDR3 DNA sequence: TGTGCCAGCAGTTTACGGGGACAGGGGGAGCAGTACTTC.

The chain is built from TRBV5-1 and TRBJ2-2; 8 bases align to TRBD1. The CDR3 contains 17 residues. The junction had 14 bases not matched to a gene; V was cut back by 4 bases and J by 6 bases. Germline CDR1 reads SGHRS; CDR2 reads YFSETQ. CDR3 sequence (DNA): TGCGCCAGCAGCCCGTACCCCGTGACAGGGGTTGCCGGGGAGCTGTTTTTT. It encodes CASSPYPVTGVAGELFF.

The V and J genes are TRBV5-1 and TRBJ2-4; TRBD2 aligns across 7 bases. The CDR3 is 23 residues long. The V gene end was trimmed by 0 bases and the J gene end by 3 bases; junction bases not matched to a gene: 27. Germline lookup yields CDR1 SGHRS and CDR2 YFSETQ. The CDR3 nucleotides read TGCGCCAGCAGCTTGGCACCCCCCGGGAGCGGGACCCTACCTTTAGTAGGCAAAAACATTCAGTACTTC. This translates into CASSLAPPGSGTLPLVGKNIQYF.

The chain uses TRBV7-6 and TRBJ2-7; 12 positions match TRBD1. Germline loops: CDR1 SGHVS, CDR2 FNYEAQ. The V segment lost 3 bases and the J segment 7 bases; nucleotides outside the gene matches: 7. The CDR3 contains 15 residues. CDR3 sequence (DNA): TGTGCCAGCAGCTTTCCCGGGACAGGGGGCGGTGAGCAGTACTTC. As protein: CASSFPGTGGGEQYF.

J is TRBJ2-2 and V is TRBV27; no reliable D call. Germline CDR1 is MNHEY and CDR2 is SMNVEV (reference sequence). With 4 bases removed from V and 2 bases from J, the gap between germline ends came to 11 bases. The CDR3 loop spans 15 amino acids. The CDR3 DNA reads as TGTGCCAGCAGTTCAAGACGTACTAACACCGGGGAGCTGTTTTTT. This gives the protein CASSSRRTNTGELFF.